Below, one TCR beta chain is given with its context. Some clones are missing from TCRdb's copy, which holds only in-frame ones; the method was immunoSEQ multiplex PCR. Here the sample spans some 490,000 clones, 80% to 90% being singletons. These data are taken from a study of blood T cell repertoires in COVID-19. Between the trimmed V and J ends, which lost 1 base and 7 bases, there was a span of 15 bases. The germline CDR1 and CDR2 sequences are SGHDT and YYEEEE. CDR3 length equals 15 residues. The sequence derives from a woman aged 55-70 years who had recovered from COVID-19. J is TRBJ2-1 and V is TRBV5-6; D call uncertain. Sequenced input: PBMCs or T cells enriched from blood (not recorded which). The CDR3 DNA follows: TGTGCCAGCAGCTTGCCTACCAGACCAGGAAATGAGCAGTTCTTC. As protein: CASSLPTRPGNEQFF.